This T cell receptor beta chain was recovered during a study of blood T cell repertoires in COVID-19. V lost 5 bases and J 5 bases, leaving 12 bases between the germline ends. Germline V CDR1 and CDR2: SGHNT, YENEEA. The CDR3 is made up of 13 amino acids. Sequenced by immunoSEQ multiplex PCR; TCRdb stores in-frame clones only, minus some. This sample has roughly 180,000 clones, with nearly 85% found just once. Sequencing used peripheral blood. The clonotype originates from a woman under 40 with acute or convalescent COVID-19. This sequence joins TRBV11-3 and TRBJ2-5; maybe TRBD1 (5 bases). DNA for the CDR3: TGTGCCAGCAGCCATCAGGGTGGGGAGACCCAGTACTTC. This translates into CASSHQGGETQYF.